Presented here are 10 T cell receptor beta chains from one specimen sequenced in a study of T cells in Graves' hyperthyroidism and ophthalmopathy (dated by TCRdb to the late 2010s). Libraries were constructed by multiplex PCR. Sequencing instrument: Illumina HiSeq 2000. The TCR beta CDR3 regions were amplified from RNA transcripts. A first-round RT-PCR of the TCR CDR3 used the HTBI primer set with the Qiagen OneStep RT-PCR kit. TCRdb reran the public reads through fastp at Q25 and MiXCR, keeping productive beta chains. CDR3 protein sequences are deduplicated, and each keeps its most common genes and DNA. Present in this sample are over 150,000 distinct CDR3 sequences, roughly a sixth of which were seen just once. The leading ten clones occupy 53% of the sample. The sequencing input was blood. The source of these receptors is a woman between 50 and 59 years old with Graves' hyperthyroidism.

Only a few counts were recorded for this clonotype. The CDR3 nucleotides are TGTGCCACCAGCAGGAAACTAGCGGCTCGCTCCTACGAGCAGTACTTC. Protein: CATSRKLAARSYEQYF. The chain has TRBV15 and TRBJ2-7, with 8 bases fitting TRBD2. V trimming: 3 bases; J trimming: 0 bases; junction bases outside the gene matches: 7. Germline V CDR1 and CDR2: LNHNV, YYDKDF (reference sequence). The CDR3 loop spans 16 amino acids.

This clonotype was found many times. The chain employs TRBV20-1 and TRBJ2-7, with TRBD2 matching 12 bases. This CDR3 comprises 14 residues. Unmatched junction bases numbered 3, after V lost 4 bases and J lost 2 bases. Germline V gene sequence: CDR1 DFQATT, CDR2 SNEGSKA (reference sequence). The CDR3 here is CSAILAGGTYEQYF. The CDR3 coding sequence is TGCAGTGCTATCCTAGCGGGAGGGACCTACGAGCAGTACTTC.

In the case of this clonotype: A much larger clone lies one base from this, so it may be a read error. The rearrangement joins TRBV27 to TRBJ2-1; 10 bases line up with TRBD2. This CDR3 comprises 14 residues. The germline V gene encodes CDR1 MNHEY and CDR2 SMNVEV (reference sequence). CDR3 coding DNA: TGTGTCGTAGGGCTAGCGGGAGAGACCAATGAGCAGTTCTTC. Its translation: CVVGLAGETNEQFF.

This chain uses TRBV19 with TRBJ2-4; 10 bases map to TRBD1. Trimming at V came to 5 bases and at J to 0 bases, leaving 10 bases not matched to a gene. CDR1 and CDR2 (germline): LNHDA, SQIVND (reference sequence). The CDR3 length is 18 residues. DNA for the CDR3: TGTGCCAGTAGTCCTCGACAGGGGGCTTCTATAGCCAAAAACATTCAGTACTTC. Translation gives CASSPRQGASIAKNIQYF.

The table lists this clonotype with many counts. V gene TRBV2 combines with J gene TRBJ1-2; D call uncertain. The CDR3 spans 12 residues. Germline V gene data show CDR1 as SNHLY and CDR2 as FYNNEI. V lost 7 bases to trimming and J lost 3 bases, with 9 bases between them. The CDR3 protein is CASNGLDYGYTF. In DNA form, the CDR3 reads TGTGCCAGCAATGGGCTAGACTATGGCTACACCTTC.

In this sample, this clonotype turned up many times. This rearrangement joins TRBV18 to TRBJ2-5, with D perhaps matching TRBD2 (6 bases). This CDR3 region has 14 residues. Germline loops: CDR1 KGHSH, CDR2 LQKENI. V dropped 2 bases and J dropped 4 bases, with 11 bases sitting between them. CDR3 amino acids: CASSPEGRLETQYF. The CDR3 coding sequence is TGTGCCAGCTCACCAGAGGGGAGGTTAGAGACCCAGTACTTC.

This clonotype was found many times. The chain links TRBV30 to TRBJ2-5, with D possibly matching TRBD2 (5 bases). CDR3 length: 15 amino acids. From germline, CDR1 is GTSNPN and CDR2 SVGIG (reference sequence). V gave up 0 bases and J gave up 4 bases, with 15 bases separating them. CDR3 loop: CAWSVDAGMGETQYF. The CDR3 DNA is TGTGCCTGGAGTGTAGATGCGGGCATGGGAGAGACCCAGTACTTC. The whole variable domain, filled in from reference TRBV30 and TRBJ2-5, reads SQTIHQWPATLVQPVGSPLSLECTVEGTSNPNLYWYRQAAGRGLQLLFYSVGIGQISSEVPQNLSASRPQDRQFILSSKKLLLSDSGFYLCAWSVDAGMGETQYFGPGTRLLVL.

The chain recombines TRBV19 with TRBJ2-7; TRBD2 is a possible D gene (5 bases). Germline V gene data show CDR1 as LNHDA and CDR2 as SQIVND (reference sequence). The CDR3 consists of 16 residues. The ends were cut back, 5 bases at V and 2 bases at J, with 19 bases in the middle. CDR3 protein: CASSSMHSVSAYEQYF. In DNA, the CDR3 is TGTGCCAGTAGTTCGATGCATAGCGTAAGCGCCTACGAGCAGTACTTC.

This clonotype was observed many times. The chain uses TRBV7-9 and TRBJ2-7; 8 bases are shared with TRBD1. The CDR3 is 16 residues long. The germline CDR1 and CDR2 sequences are SEHNR and FQNEAQ (reference sequence). The V and J ends lost 4 bases and 2 bases, in that order; junction bases with no gene match: 10. The CDR3: CASSSPRGQATYEQYF. CDR3 coding DNA: TGTGCCAGCAGCTCCCCTCGGGGACAGGCCACCTACGAGCAGTACTTC.

This clonotype has a count of ten or more. The chain is built from TRBV28 and TRBJ1-2; D may be TRBD1 (6 bases). The CDR3 contains 14 residues. The germline V and J ends were trimmed by 2 bases and 8 bases, with 15 bases remaining between them. The V gene's germline CDR1 is MDHEN and CDR2 SYDVKM. Written as DNA, the CDR3 is TGTGCCAGCAGTTTAGTCCTCCAGGGGCTCGGCTACACCTTC. Translating it yields CASSLVLQGLGYTF.